This T cell receptor (beta chain) was obtained from a study of blood T cells in healthy people across ages. Next came a second PCR, run for roughly 7 to 12 cycles, which used a sample-barcoded 5' primer along with a J-beta primer mix. Each cDNA molecule was tagged by a template-switch adaptor with 12 random nucleotides. One entry per CDR3 protein, called by TCRdb with MiXCR from the 5' RACE reads. The sample yields around 990,000 distinct CDR3 sequences, around 25% seen once. Donors were systemically healthy Caucasian individuals from Russia aged 6 to 90 years. V lost 9 bases and J 2 bases, leaving 10 bases between the germline ends. The CDR3 extends over 13 amino acids. These data were likewise used in another study, on T cells of mothers and their children. That report notes: Donors comprised a few healthy Caucasian mothers plus their six children. Related pairs of mothers and children showed slightly higher, non-significant overlap versus unrelated pairs.

The sequencing input was blood. This sequence joins TRBV12-3 or TRBV12-4 and TRBJ1-4, with D possibly TRBD1 on 6 matching bases. The source of this sequence is a girl aged 2 to 9 in good health. The CDR3, as DNA: TGTGCCAGTCAACAGGGCACTAATGAAAAACTGTTTTTT. Its protein product is CASQQGTNEKLFF.